Ten or more counts support the clone carrying this T cell receptor beta chain. This sample stems from a study of neurological immune-mediated disorders. The authors produced cDNA by 5'RACE using 10-nucleotide random UMIs. MiXCR, run by TCRdb on the 5' RACE reads, gives a single entry per CDR3 protein. The table has roughly 100,000 distinct CDR3 sequences, roughly a tenth seen once. The sample's time point: longitudinal time-point 3. The unsorted libraries originated from 2 million PBMCs kept at -80 C. There are 12 residues in the CDR3. Trimming took 3 bases from V and 7 from J, leaving 6 bases between them.

The clonotype was recovered from a female donor with HTLV-1-associated myelopathy (HAM/TSP). The sample comprised PBMCs. The chain employs TRBV12-3 or TRBV12-4 and TRBJ2-2; no reliable D call. The CDR3 loop reads CASSFSGGELFF. CDR3 coding DNA: TGTGCCAGCAGTTTTTCAGGCGGGGAGCTGTTTTTT.